Listed below are T cell receptor beta chains from one sample, sequenced in a study of regulatory T cells in long-lasting Graves disease. TCRdb reprocessed the multiplex PCR reads with MiXCR, giving one entry per CDR3 protein. The table lists roughly 700,000 distinct CDR3 sequences, roughly 30% of them singletons. The starting material was peripheral blood mononuclear cells (PBMCs), obtained when the disease was refractory, from a patient treated with antithyroid drugs. The source is a female donor with Graves disease. Both conserved end residues are part of each CDR3. The D gene is left open where the match is weak. A clone size is listed for some rows: how often the clone was seen (once, few, many), or a class if it is expanded.

12,TRBV10-3,few,.,TRBJ2-5,CASTTGKETQYF,TGTGCCTCTACAACAGGGAAAGAGACCCAGTACTTC
12,TRBV6-2/TRBV6-3,few,.,TRBJ2-3,CASGPNTDTQYF,TGTGCCAGCGGTCCGAACACAGATACGCAGTATTTT
14,TRBV10-3,.,TRBD1,TRBJ1-4,CAISRGQSNEKLFF,TGTGCCATCAGTCGGGGACAGTCTAATGAAAAACTGTTTTTT
15,TRBV19,.,.,TRBJ2-2,CASSNRDTGFGELFF,TGTGCCAGTAGTAACAGGGACACGGGCTTCGGGGAGCTGTTTTTT
12,TRBV9,.,.,TRBJ1-1,CASSVGEGGAFF,TGTGCCAGCAGCGTAGGTGAGGGAGGAGCTTTCTTT
12,TRBV7-2,.,.,TRBJ1-2,CASSSSSYGYTF,TGTGCCAGCAGCTCCAGCTCCTATGGCTACACCTTC
12,TRBV29-1,few,TRBD1,TRBJ1-1,CSGGQGSTEAFF,TGCAGCGGAGGACAGGGGAGTACTGAAGCTTTCTTT
14,TRBV27,.,.,TRBJ2-5,CASSPRTIQETQYF,TGTGCCAGCAGTCCCAGAACTATACAAGAGACCCAGTACTTC
15,TRBV20-1,.,.,TRBJ2-5,CSARLAGGIQGTQYF,TGCAGTGCTAGATTGGCTGGGGGGATTCAAGGGACCCAGTACTTC
14,TRBV12-5,few,TRBD1,TRBJ2-2,CASGRTGATGELFF,TGTGCTAGTGGACGGACAGGGGCCACCGGGGAGCTGTTTTTT
18,TRBV11-2,.,.,TRBJ1-6,CVSSSRDGLSSYNSPLHF,TGTGTCAGCAGCTCAAGGGACGGTCTAAGCTCCTATAATTCACCCCTCCACTTC
14,TRBV20-1,.,.,TRBJ1-6,CSARDTVGGSPLHF,TGCAGTGCTAGAGATACCGTGGGGGGTTCACCCCTCCACTTT
13,TRBV27,many,.,TRBJ1-2,CASRRQQGYGYTF,TGTGCCAGCAGGAGACAGCAGGGCTATGGCTACACCTTC
18,TRBV6-1,.,.,TRBJ1-5,CASRSGRTIREVNQPQHF,TGTGCCAGCAGGTCGGGCAGGACGATAAGGGAGGTTAATCAGCCCCAGCATTTT
15,TRBV7-9,.,.,TRBJ1-4,CASSRRQTTNEKLFF,TGTGCCAGCAGCAGACGACAGACAACTAATGAAAAACTGTTTTTT
12,TRBV2,.,.,TRBJ2-7,CASSVDSHEQYF,TGTGCCAGCAGTGTAGATAGTCACGAGCAGTACTTC
15,TRBV11-2,.,TRBD2,TRBJ2-7,CASSPGTSISYEQYF,TGTGCCAGCAGCCCCGGGACTAGCATTTCCTACGAGCAGTACTTC
12,TRBV7-8,few,.,TRBJ1-1,CASSPSPVEAFF,TGTGCCAGCAGCCCAAGCCCAGTTGAAGCTTTCTTT
12,TRBV29-1,.,.,TRBJ1-1,CSVEDTGEWMLF,TGCAGCGTTGAAGATACGGGGGAATGGATGCTCTTT
15,TRBV27,few,TRBD1,TRBJ2-5,CASPPFATGGETQYF,TGTGCCAGCCCCCCCTTTGCGACAGGGGGAGAGACCCAGTACTTC
19,TRBV15,.,TRBD2,TRBJ2-5,CATSRGEGTTGPQGEAQYF,TGTGCCACCAGCAGAGGGGAGGGGACCACTGGCCCTCAAGGAGAGGCCCAGTACTTC
15,TRBV11-2,few,TRBD1,TRBJ1-2,CASSLDPGQHYGYTF,TGTGCCAGCAGCTTAGATCCGGGACAGCACTATGGCTACACCTTC
13,TRBV13,.,.,TRBJ2-1,CASSPPAGDEQFF,TGTGCCAGCAGCCCCCCGGCGGGCGATGAGCAGTTCTTC
14,TRBV6-1,.,TRBD1,TRBJ1-1,CASNPMAGGTEAFF,TGTGCCAGCAATCCCATGGCAGGGGGCACTGAAGCTTTCTTT
16,TRBV19,.,TRBD2,TRBJ2-7,CASSRNLAGRFYEQYF,TGTGCCAGTAGTAGGAACCTAGCGGGACGTTTCTACGAGCAGTACTTC
13,TRBV2,few,.,TRBJ1-5,CASIGRNNQPQHF,TGTGCCAGCATTGGACGGAACAATCAGCCCCAGCATTTT
15,TRBV5-1,few,TRBD1,TRBJ2-7,CASSLEGQGVRSQYF,TGCGCCAGCAGCTTGGAAGGACAGGGGGTACGTTCGCAGTACTTC
16,TRBV5-1,.,TRBD1,TRBJ1-4,CASSRTGSPTNEKLFF,TGCGCCAGCAGCAGGACAGGATCCCCAACTAATGAAAAACTGTTTTTT
15,TRBV10-2,.,TRBD2,TRBJ2-2,CASRGTSGDTGELFF,TGCGCCAGCAGGGGGACTAGCGGAGACACCGGGGAGCTGTTTTTT
16,TRBV7-3,.,.,TRBJ2-1,CASSSRLVDAYNEQFF,TGTGCCAGCAGTTCTCGACTAGTAGACGCCTACAATGAGCAGTTCTTC
16,TRBV19,once,.,TRBJ1-5,CASSIVQGGGNQPQHF,TGTGCCAGTAGTATAGTTCAGGGAGGTGGCAATCAGCCCCAGCATTTT
11,TRBV14,.,.,TRBJ2-5,CASSQSKTQYF,TGTGCCAGCAGCCAGTCGAAGACCCAGTACTTC
12,TRBV2,.,.,TRBJ1-6,CASTPLGWTLHF,TGTGCCAGCACCCCTTTGGGGTGGACCCTCCACTTT
14,TRBV29-1,.,.,TRBJ1-2,CSVASSGRFFGYTF,TGCAGCGTTGCTTCGAGCGGAAGGTTTTTCGGCTACACCTTC
13,TRBV5-1,.,TRBD1,TRBJ2-5,CASSQDRQQTQYF,TGCGCCAGCAGCCAGGACAGGCAGCAGACCCAGTACTTC
14,TRBV12-3/TRBV12-4,few,.,TRBJ2-7,CASSLSGRTYEQYF,TGTGCCAGCAGTTTATCCGGGAGAACCTACGAGCAGTACTTC
14,TRBV29-1,.,.,TRBJ1-1,CSVLIPGPNTEAFF,TGCAGCGTTTTAATCCCGGGCCCGAACACTGAAGCTTTCTTT
14,TRBV28,many,TRBD1,TRBJ2-5,CASSIGTGEETQYF,TGTGCCAGCAGTATTGGGACAGGGGAAGAGACCCAGTACTTC
13,TRBV10-3,.,.,TRBJ2-5,CAIKQGEGETQYF,TGTGCCATCAAACAGGGAGAGGGGGAGACCCAGTACTTC
14,TRBV20-1,.,.,TRBJ1-5,CSASTGYSNQPQHF,TGCAGTGCATCGACAGGATATAGCAATCAGCCCCAGCATTTT
13,TRBV28,few,TRBD2,TRBJ2-2,CASRVGGTGELFF,TGTGCCAGCAGAGTGGGGGGGACCGGGGAGCTGTTTTTT
13,TRBV19,.,.,TRBJ1-1,CASSIGREFEAFF,TGTGCCAGTAGTATAGGCAGGGAATTTGAAGCTTTCTTT
15,TRBV28,many,.,TRBJ1-1,CASSLGPPGYTEAFF,TGTGCCAGCAGTTTGGGCCCCCCAGGGTACACTGAAGCTTTCTTT
14,TRBV20-1,few,.,TRBJ2-7,CSASPGGTTYEQYF,TGCAGTGCTAGCCCTGGCGGGACCACCTACGAGCAGTACTTC
16,TRBV20-1,.,TRBD1,TRBJ1-5,CSARPGTGLSRQPQHF,TGCAGTGCTAGACCCGGGACAGGGTTGAGTCGACAGCCCCAGCATTTT